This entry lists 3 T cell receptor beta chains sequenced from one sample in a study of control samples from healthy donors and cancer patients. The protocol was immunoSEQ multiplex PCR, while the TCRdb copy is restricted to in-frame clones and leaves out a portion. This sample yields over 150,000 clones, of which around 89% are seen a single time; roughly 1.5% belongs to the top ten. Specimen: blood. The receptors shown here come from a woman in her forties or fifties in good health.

DNA for the CDR3: TGTGCCAGCAGCCAAGGGCGGACGGGAACGGAAAAACTGTTTTTT. It translates to CASSQGRTGTEKLFF. The chain has TRBV4-2 and TRBJ1-4, with D uncertain. The CDR3 spans 15 residues. Germline V CDR1 and CDR2: LGHNA, YNFKEQ. Trimming cost V 1 base and J 8 bases, with 14 bases left between them.

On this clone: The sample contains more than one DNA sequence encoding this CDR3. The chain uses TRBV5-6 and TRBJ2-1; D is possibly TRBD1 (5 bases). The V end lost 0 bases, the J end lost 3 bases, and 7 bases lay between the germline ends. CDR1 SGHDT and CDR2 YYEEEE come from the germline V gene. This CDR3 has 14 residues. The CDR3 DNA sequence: TGTGCCAGCAGCTTGGGACAGTACTACAATGAGCAGTTCTTC. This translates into CASSLGQYYNEQFF.

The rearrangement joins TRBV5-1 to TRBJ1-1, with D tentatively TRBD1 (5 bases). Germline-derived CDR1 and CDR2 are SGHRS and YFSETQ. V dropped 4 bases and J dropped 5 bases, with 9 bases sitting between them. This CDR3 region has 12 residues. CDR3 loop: CASSPWGTEAFF. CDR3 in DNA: TGCGCCAGCAGCCCCTGGGGGACTGAAGCTTTCTTT.